This T cell receptor beta chain was retrieved from a study of Tregs in tolerant kidney transplant recipients. General study findings and limits: Few patients were studied, so findings need validation in larger groups. The most relevant donor-specific Treg TCRbeta repertoire apparently came from expansion with activated donor B cells.

Method: immunoSEQ multiplex PCR; TCRdb's copy keeps in-frame clones and lacks some. The data contain about 59,000 clones, around four fifths of them singletons. Unstimulated Tregs (CD4+CD25+CD127-) and CD4+CD25- non-Tregs were sorted from PBMCs. About this clone: What it binds is not known.

This CDR3 is built from 15 residues. Per the germline V gene, CDR1 is MNHEY and CDR2 is SVGAGI. Losses at the gene ends were 4 bases for V and 5 bases for J; bases not matched to a gene: 8. The rearrangement uses TRBV6-5 and TRBJ2-3; 8 bases agree with TRBD1. The receptor comes from a human donor in good health. The sample comprised CD4+ T cells from blood. The CDR3 here is CASSSHRGTGDTQYF. The CDR3 nucleotides are TGTGCCAGCAGTTCCCACAGGGGGACGGGAGATACGCAGTATTTT.